The source of this TCR beta chain is a study of CD8+CD57+ T cells in acquired aplastic anemia. Study background: Sorted cells (CD4+ and CD8+) yielded DNA amounts that averaged around 3.5 ug. Healthy donors had, on average, around 11 million reads for their CD4+ cells. The study's findings and limits: Patients and controls shared just under 30 CD8+ CDR3 sequences. With respect to CD8+ Simpson's diversity, patients and controls did not differ significantly.

Both TCR beta VDJ combination and CDR3 sequence profiling were carried out. Genomic DNA was the template for this profiling. TCRdb called the reads again in MiXCR, with one record for every CDR3 protein. The table includes 68,000 or so distinct CDR3 sequences, roughly 50% detected once. Germline V gene lookup returns CDR1 LNHNV and CDR2 YYDKDF (reference sequence). V was trimmed by 5 bases and J by 7 bases, leaving 12 bases between them. The CDR3 extends over 13 amino acids. In the case of this clonotype: Its antigen is as yet unknown.

The V and J genes are TRBV15 and TRBJ1-5; D is uncertain. Specimen: sorted CD4+, CD8+, or CD8+CD57+ T cells (not recorded which) from PBMCs. The receptor comes from a human donor in good health, serving as a control. Here the CDR3 reads CATSPPSRQPQHF. The CDR3 DNA follows: TGTGCCACCAGCCCCCCAAGTCGGCAGCCCCAGCATTTT.